This is a list of T cell receptor beta chains from one sample in a study of blood T cell repertoires in COVID-19. Method: immunoSEQ multiplex PCR; TCRdb's copy keeps in-frame clones and lacks some. The sample contains roughly 310,000 clones, roughly nine tenths of which appear only once. The sample comprised peripheral blood. The receptors shown here come from a woman aged 25 to 45 with COVID-19, enrolled during active disease. Both conserved end residues are part of each CDR3. The D gene is left open where the match is weak. Clone size appears in some rows only: once, few, many, or a class for an expanded clone.

size: few; V: TRBV6-1; J: TRBJ2-2; D: TRBD2; CDR3: CASSVRGASGRAYTGELFF; DNA: TGTGCCAGCAGTGTGCGGGGCGCTAGCGGGAGGGCCTACACCGGGGAGCTGTTTTTT
size: -; V: TRBV15; J: TRBJ1-2; D: -; CDR3: CATSRGAVGYTF; DNA: TGTGCCACCAGCCGCGGGGCCGTTGGCTACACCTTC
size: -; V: TRBV5-1; J: TRBJ2-5; D: TRBD1; CDR3: CASSSGTGPGKTQYF; DNA: TGCGCCAGCAGCTCAGGGACAGGTCCTGGGAAGACCCAGTACTTC
size: -; V: TRBV4-1; J: TRBJ2-5; D: -; CDR3: CASSQARLPQETQYF; DNA: TGCGCCAGCAGCCAAGCCAGGCTCCCCCAAGAGACCCAGTACTTC
size: -; V: TRBV5-1; J: TRBJ2-7; D: TRBD1; CDR3: CASSSGTGGYEQYF; DNA: TGCGCCAGCAGCTCAGGGACAGGGGGCTACGAGCAGTACTTC
size: -; V: TRBV3-1/TRBV3-2; J: TRBJ1-6; D: -; CDR3: CASTPDRNNSPLHF; DNA: TGTGCCAGCACCCCGGACAGAAATAATTCACCCCTCCACTTT
size: -; V: TRBV5-5; J: TRBJ2-1; D: TRBD1; CDR3: CASSSRDRGRSMSYNEQFF; DNA: TGTGCCAGCAGCTCCCGGGACAGGGGGCGATCGATGTCCTACAATGAGCAGTTCTTC
size: once; V: TRBV12-3/TRBV12-4; J: TRBJ2-7; D: TRBD1; CDR3: CASSRGQPDRLYF; DNA: TGTGCCAGCAGCCGGGGACAGCCCGATAGATTGTACTTC
size: -; V: TRBV19; J: TRBJ2-2; D: TRBD1; CDR3: CASTPSQGVNTGELFF; DNA: TGTGCCAGTACGCCATCACAGGGGGTCAACACCGGGGAGCTGTTTTTT
size: -; V: TRBV5-1; J: TRBJ1-1; D: TRBD1; CDR3: CASSHRDREKNTEAFF; DNA: TGCGCCAGCAGCCACAGGGACAGGGAAAAGAACACTGAAGCTTTCTTT
size: -; V: TRBV28; J: TRBJ2-1; D: TRBD2; CDR3: CASSFFGLAGETRYNEQFF; DNA: TGTGCCAGCAGTTTTTTTGGGCTAGCGGGAGAAACAAGGTACAATGAGCAGTTCTTC
size: -; V: TRBV27; J: TRBJ2-3; D: TRBD2; CDR3: CASSSPSGRAGDTQYF; DNA: TGTGCCAGCAGTTCTCCTAGCGGGAGGGCCGGGGATACGCAGTATTTT
size: -; V: TRBV7-2; J: TRBJ1-3; D: -; CDR3: CASSLQGGSGNTIYF; DNA: TGTGCCAGCAGCTTACAGGGAGGGTCTGGAAACACCATATATTTT
size: -; V: TRBV19; J: TRBJ1-4; D: TRBD1; CDR3: CASRSPRDRDEKLFF; DNA: TGTGCCAGTAGATCCCCCCGGGACAGGGACGAAAAACTGTTTTTT